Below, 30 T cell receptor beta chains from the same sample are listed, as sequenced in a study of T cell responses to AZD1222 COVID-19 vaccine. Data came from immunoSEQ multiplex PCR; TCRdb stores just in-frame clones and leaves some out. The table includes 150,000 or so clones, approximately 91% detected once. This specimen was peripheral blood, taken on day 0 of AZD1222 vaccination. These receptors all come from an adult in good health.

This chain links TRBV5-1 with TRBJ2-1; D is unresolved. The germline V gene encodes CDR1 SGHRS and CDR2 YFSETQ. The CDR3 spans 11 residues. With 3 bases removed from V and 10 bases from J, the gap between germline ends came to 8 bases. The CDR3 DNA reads TGCGCCAGCAGCTCCCTTTACGAGCAGTTCTTC. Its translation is CASSSLYEQFF.

DNA of the CDR3: TGTGCCTGGATTTCGACCGGGGAGCTGTTTTTT. Encoded protein: CAWISTGELFF. The rearrangement joins TRBV30 to TRBJ2-2; D unclear. Germline lookup yields CDR1 GTSNPN and CDR2 SVGIG (reference sequence). Trimming took off 4 bases at V and 5 bases at J, with 5 bases between the two ends. The CDR3 runs 11 residues.

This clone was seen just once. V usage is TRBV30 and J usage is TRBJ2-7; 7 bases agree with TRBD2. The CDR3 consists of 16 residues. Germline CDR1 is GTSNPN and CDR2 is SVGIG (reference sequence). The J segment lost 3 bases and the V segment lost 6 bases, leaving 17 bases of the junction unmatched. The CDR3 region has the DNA TGTGCCTGCTGGACGGACGGAGTCGGGGGGAACTACGAGCAGTACTTC. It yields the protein CACWTDGVGGNYEQYF.

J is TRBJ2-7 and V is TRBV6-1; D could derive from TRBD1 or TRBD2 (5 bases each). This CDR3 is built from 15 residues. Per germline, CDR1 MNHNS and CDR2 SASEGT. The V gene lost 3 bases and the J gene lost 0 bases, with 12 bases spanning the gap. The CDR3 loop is CASSDRPGSSYEQYF. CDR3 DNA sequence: TGTGCCAGCAGTGATCGCCCAGGGAGCTCCTACGAGCAGTACTTC.

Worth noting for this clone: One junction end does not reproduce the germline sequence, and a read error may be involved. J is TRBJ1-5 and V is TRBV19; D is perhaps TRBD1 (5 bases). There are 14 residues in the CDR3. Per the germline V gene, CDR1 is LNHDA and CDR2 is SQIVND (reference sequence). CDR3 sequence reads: CASSGGGSYQPQHF. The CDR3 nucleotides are TGTGCCAGTAGTGGGGGGGGTAGCTATCAGCCCCAGCATTTT.

CDR3: CAISDSKAAGGYTF. In nucleotides, the CDR3 is TGTGCCATCAGTGACAGTAAGGCGGCCGGTGGCTACACCTTC. V gene TRBV10-3 combines with J gene TRBJ1-2; no reliable D call. Trimming left V 3 bases short and J 7 bases short, with 15 bases between. The CDR3 has 14 residues. Looked up from germline, CDR1 is ENHRY and CDR2 is SYGVKD.

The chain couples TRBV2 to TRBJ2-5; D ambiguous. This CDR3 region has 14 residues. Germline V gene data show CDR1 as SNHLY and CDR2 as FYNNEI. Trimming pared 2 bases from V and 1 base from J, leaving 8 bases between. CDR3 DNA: TGTGCCAGCAGTGAATGGCAGCCCCAAGAGACCCAGTACTTC. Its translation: CASSEWQPQETQYF.

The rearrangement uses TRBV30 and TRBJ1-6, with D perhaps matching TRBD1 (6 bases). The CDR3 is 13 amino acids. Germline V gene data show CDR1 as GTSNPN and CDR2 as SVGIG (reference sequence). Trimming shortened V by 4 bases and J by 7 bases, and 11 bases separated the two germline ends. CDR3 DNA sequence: TGTGCCTGGACCGGACAGAGCAATTCACCCCTCCACTTT. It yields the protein CAWTGQSNSPLHF.

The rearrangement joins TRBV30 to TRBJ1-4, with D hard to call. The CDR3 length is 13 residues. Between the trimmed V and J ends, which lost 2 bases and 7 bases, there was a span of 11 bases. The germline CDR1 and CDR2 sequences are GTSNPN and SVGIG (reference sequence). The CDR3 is CAWSLLNFEKLFF. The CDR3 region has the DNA TGTGCCTGGAGTCTCCTGAACTTTGAAAAACTGTTTTTT.

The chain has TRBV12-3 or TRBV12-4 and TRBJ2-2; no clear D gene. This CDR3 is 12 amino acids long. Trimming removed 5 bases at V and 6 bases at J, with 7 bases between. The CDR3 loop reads CASSQWAGELFF. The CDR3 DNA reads TGTGCCAGCAGTCAGTGGGCCGGGGAGCTGTTTTTT.

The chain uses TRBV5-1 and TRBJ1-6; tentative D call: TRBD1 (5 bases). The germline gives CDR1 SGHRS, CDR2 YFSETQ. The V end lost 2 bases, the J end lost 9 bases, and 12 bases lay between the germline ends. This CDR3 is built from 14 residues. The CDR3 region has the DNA TGCGCCAGCAGCTTAGGCAGGGATTTTTCACCCCTCCACTTT. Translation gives CASSLGRDFSPLHF.

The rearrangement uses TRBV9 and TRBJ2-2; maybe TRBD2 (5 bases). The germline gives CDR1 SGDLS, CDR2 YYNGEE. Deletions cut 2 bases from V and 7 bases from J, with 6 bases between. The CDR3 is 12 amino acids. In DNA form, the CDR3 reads TGTGCCAGCAGCGTGAGGGTCGGGGAGCTGTTTTTT. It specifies CASSVRVGELFF. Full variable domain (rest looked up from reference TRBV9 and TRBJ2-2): DSGVTQTPKHLITATGQRVTLRCSPRSGDLSVYWYQQSLDQGLQFLIQYYNGEERAKGNILERFSAQQFPDLHSELNLSSLELGDSALYFCASSVRVGELFFGEGSRLTVL.

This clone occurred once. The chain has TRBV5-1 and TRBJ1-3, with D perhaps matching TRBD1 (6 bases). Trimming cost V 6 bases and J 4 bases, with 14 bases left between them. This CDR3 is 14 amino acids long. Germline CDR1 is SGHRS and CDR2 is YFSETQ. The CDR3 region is CASTLGTFGNTIYF. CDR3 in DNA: TGCGCCAGCACCTTAGGGACATTCGGAAACACCATATATTTT.

CDR3 nucleotide sequence: TGTGCCAGCAGTTTAGAATCAGGGTACGAGCAGTACTTC. Encoded protein: CASSLESGYEQYF. The chain carries TRBV12-3 or TRBV12-4 and TRBJ2-7; perhaps TRBD1 as D (5 bases). V was shortened by 1 base and J by 4 bases, with 8 bases between the two germline ends. CDR3 size: 13 residues.

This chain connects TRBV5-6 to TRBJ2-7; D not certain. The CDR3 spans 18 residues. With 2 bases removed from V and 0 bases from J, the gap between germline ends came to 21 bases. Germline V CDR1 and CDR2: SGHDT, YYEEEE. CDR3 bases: TGTGCCAGCAGCTTAATTCAGTTTTGGAAACCCAACTCCTACGAGCAGTACTTC. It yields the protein CASSLIQFWKPNSYEQYF.

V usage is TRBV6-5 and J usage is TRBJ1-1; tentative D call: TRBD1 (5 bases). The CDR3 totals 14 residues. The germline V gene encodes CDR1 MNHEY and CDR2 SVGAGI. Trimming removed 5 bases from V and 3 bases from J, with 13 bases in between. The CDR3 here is CASSILGGDTEAFF. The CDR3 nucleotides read TGTGCCAGCAGTATACTGGGGGGGGACACTGAAGCTTTCTTT.

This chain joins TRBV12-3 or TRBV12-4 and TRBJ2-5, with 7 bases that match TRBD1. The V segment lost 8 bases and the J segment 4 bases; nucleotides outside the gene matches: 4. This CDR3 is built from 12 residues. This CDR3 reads CASRGGPETQYF. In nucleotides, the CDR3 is TGTGCCAGCCGAGGGGGCCCAGAGACCCAGTACTTC.

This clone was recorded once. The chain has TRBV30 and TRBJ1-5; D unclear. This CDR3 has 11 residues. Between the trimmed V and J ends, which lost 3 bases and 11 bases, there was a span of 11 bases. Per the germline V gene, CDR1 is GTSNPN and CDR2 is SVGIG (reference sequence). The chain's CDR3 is CAWSLLGTQHF. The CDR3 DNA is TGTGCCTGGAGCCTCCTAGGAACCCAGCATTTT.

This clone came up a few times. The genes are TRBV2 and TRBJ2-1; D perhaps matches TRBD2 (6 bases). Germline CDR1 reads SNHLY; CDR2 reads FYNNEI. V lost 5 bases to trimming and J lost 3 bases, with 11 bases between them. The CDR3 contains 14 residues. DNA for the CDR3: TGTGCCAGCAGTCGGGGGTTGAGCTACAATGAGCAGTTCTTC. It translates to CASSRGLSYNEQFF.

The DNA of the CDR3 is TGTGCCAGCAGCCCCAGCCAGGATAGGGGTGAGCAGTTCTTC. Amino acids: CASSPSQDRGEQFF. J is TRBJ2-1 and V is TRBV5-4, with TRBD1 as a possible D gene (5 bases). The CDR3 contains 14 residues. CDR1 is SGHNT, CDR2 YYREEE, per germline (reference sequence). V dropped 4 bases and J dropped 9 bases, with 17 bases sitting between them.

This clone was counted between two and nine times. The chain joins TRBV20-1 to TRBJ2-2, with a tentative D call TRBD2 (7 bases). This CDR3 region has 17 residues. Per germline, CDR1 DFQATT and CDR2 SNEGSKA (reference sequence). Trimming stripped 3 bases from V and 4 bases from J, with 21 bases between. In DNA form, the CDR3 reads TGCAGTGCTAGTCCCCATATAGGGGGGGTGGTCACCGGGGAGCTGTTTTTT. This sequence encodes CSASPHIGGVVTGELFF.

The CDR3 DNA sequence: TGTGCCAGCGCCCCGAATGGAAACACCATATATTTT. As protein: CASAPNGNTIYF. V gene TRBV3-1 (or the pseudogene TRBV3-2) combines with J gene TRBJ1-3; D unclear. CDR1 is LGHDT, CDR2 YNNKEL, per germline (reference sequence). V lost 8 bases to trimming and J lost 3 bases, with 8 bases between them. The CDR3 has 12 amino acids.

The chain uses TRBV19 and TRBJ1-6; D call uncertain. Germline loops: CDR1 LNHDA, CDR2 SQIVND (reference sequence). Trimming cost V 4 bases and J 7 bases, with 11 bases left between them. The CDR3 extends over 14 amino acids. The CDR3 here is CASSTTPENSPLHF. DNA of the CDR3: TGTGCCAGTAGTACAACCCCCGAGAATTCACCCCTCCACTTT.

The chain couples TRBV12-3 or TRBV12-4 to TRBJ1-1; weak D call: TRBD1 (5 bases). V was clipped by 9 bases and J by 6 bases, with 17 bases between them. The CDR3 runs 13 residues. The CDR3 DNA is TGTGCCAGTCTAGAGGGGTTGTGGGCTGAAGCTTTCTTT. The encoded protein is CASLEGLWAEAFF.

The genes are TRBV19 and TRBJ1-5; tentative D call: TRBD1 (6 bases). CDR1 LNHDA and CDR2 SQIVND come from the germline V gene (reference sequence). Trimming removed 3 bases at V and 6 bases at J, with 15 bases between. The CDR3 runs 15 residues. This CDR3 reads CASSMGRGLGQPQHF. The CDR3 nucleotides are TGTGCCAGTAGTATGGGCCGGGGGCTGGGTCAGCCCCAGCATTTT.

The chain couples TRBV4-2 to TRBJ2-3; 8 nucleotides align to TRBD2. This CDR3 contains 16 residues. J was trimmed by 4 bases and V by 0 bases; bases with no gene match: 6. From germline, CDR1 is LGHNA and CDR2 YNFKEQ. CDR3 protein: CASSQDWRGAADTQYF. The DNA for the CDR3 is TGTGCCAGCAGCCAAGACTGGCGGGGGGCCGCAGATACGCAGTATTTT.

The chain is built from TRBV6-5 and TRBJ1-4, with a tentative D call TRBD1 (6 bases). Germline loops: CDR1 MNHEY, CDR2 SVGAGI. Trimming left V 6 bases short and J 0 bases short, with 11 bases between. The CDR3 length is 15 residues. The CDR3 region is CASSLGTTTNEKLFF. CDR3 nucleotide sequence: TGTGCCAGCAGCCTCGGGACAACAACTAATGAAAAACTGTTTTTT.

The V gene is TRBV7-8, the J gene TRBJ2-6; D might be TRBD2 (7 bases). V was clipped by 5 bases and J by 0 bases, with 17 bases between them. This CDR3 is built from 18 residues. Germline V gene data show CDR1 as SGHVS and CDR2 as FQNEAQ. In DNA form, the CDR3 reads TGTGCCAGCAGCCCCCCCCGGGGGGCGGGCTCTGGGGCCAACGTCCTGACTTTC. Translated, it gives CASSPPRGAGSGANVLTF.

DNA for the CDR3: TGTGCCAGCAGCTTAAGGCAAAACTATGGCTACACCTTC. Amino acids: CASSLRQNYGYTF. This chain links TRBV7-8 with TRBJ1-2; D uncertain. Looked up from germline, CDR1 is SGHVS and CDR2 is FQNEAQ. V dropped 2 bases and J dropped 2 bases, with 6 bases sitting between them. The CDR3 spans 13 residues. Complete variable domain (other parts from reference TRBV7-8 and TRBJ1-2): GAGVSQSPRYKVAKRGQDVALRCDPISGHVSLFWYQQALGQGPEFLTYFQNEAQLDKSGLPSDRFFAERPEGSVSTLKIQRTQQEDSAVYLCASSLRQNYGYTFGSGTRLTVV.

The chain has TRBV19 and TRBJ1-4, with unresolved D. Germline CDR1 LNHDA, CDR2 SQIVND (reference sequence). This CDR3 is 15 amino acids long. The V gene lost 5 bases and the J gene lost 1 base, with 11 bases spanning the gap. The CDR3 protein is CASSVGLLTNEKLFF. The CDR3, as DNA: TGTGCCAGTAGTGTCGGGCTGTTAACTAATGAAAAACTGTTTTTT.